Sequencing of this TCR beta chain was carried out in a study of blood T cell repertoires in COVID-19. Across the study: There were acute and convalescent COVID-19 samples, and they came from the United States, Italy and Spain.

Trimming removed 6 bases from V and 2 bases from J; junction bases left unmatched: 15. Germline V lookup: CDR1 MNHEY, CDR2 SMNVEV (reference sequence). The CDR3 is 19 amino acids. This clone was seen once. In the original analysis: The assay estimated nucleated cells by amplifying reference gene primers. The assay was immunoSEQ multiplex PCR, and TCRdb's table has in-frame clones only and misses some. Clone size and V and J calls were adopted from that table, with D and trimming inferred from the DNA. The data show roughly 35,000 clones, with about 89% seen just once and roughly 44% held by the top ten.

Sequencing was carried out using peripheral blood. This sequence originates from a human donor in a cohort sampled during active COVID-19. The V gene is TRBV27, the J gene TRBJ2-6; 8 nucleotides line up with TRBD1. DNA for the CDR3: TGTGCCAGCAGCCCTAGACAGGGGCTGGTCGTTCCTGGGGCCAACGTCCTGACTTTC. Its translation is CASSPRQGLVVPGANVLTF.